This T cell receptor beta chain stems from a study of blood T cell repertoires in COVID-19. Germline V gene lookup returns CDR1 MDHEN and CDR2 SYDVKM. The CDR3 has 15 residues. The ends were cut back, 6 bases at V and 7 bases at J, with 21 bases in the middle. This table comes from immunoSEQ multiplex PCR, and its TCRdb copy is limited to in-frame clones, with some not included. The table shows roughly 340,000 clones, with around 91% occurring only once. The clonotype comes from a woman aged 18-29 years who had recovered from COVID-19. The sample comprised peripheral blood. This chain links TRBV28 with TRBJ1-2; D is possibly TRBD1 (5 bases). The CDR3 loop reads CASSLGGRGVGGYTF. The CDR3 DNA reads as TGTGCCAGCAGCCTTGGGGGGAGAGGGGTCGGTGGCTACACCTTC.